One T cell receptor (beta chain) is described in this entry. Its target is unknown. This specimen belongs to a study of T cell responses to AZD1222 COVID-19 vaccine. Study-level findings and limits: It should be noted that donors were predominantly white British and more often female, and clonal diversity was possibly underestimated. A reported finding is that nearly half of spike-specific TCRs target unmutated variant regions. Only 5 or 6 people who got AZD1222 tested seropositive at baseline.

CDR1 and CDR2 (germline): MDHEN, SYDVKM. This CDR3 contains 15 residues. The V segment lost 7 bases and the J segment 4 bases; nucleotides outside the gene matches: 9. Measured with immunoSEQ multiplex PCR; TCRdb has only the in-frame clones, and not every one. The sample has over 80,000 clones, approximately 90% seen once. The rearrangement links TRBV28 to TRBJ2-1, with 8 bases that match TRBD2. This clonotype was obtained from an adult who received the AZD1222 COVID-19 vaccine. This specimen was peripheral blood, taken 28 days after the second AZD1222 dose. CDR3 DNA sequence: TGTGCCAGCACTCTTAGCGGGGCCCAGTACAATGAGCAGTTCTTC. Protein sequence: CASTLSGAQYNEQFF.